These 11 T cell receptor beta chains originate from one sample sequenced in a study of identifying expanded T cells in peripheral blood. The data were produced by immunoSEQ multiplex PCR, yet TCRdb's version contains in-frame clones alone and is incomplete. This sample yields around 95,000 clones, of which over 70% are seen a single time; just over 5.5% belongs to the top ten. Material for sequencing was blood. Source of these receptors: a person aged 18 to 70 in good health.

In DNA form, the CDR3 reads TGTGCCAGCGCGGATGTGGGGACCGGCTACGAGCAGTACTTC. Translating it yields CASADVGTGYEQYF. The chain carries TRBV2 and TRBJ2-7; either TRBD1 or TRBD2 may fit D (5 bases each). Germline values: CDR1 SNHLY, CDR2 FYNNEI. There are 14 residues in the CDR3. With 8 bases removed from V and 3 bases from J, the gap between germline ends came to 17 bases.

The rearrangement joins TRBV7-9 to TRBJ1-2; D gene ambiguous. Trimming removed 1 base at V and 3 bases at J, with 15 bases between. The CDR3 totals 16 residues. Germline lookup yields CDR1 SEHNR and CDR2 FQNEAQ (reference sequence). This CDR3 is CASSLEGRAAHYGYTF. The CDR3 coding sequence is TGTGCCAGCAGCTTAGAGGGAAGGGCAGCTCACTATGGCTACACCTTC.

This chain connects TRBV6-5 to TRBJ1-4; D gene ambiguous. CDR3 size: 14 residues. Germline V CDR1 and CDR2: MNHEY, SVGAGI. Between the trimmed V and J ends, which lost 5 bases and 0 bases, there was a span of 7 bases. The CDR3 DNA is TGTGCCAGCAGTCCGTCCCCAACTAATGAAAAACTGTTTTTT. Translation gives CASSPSPTNEKLFF.

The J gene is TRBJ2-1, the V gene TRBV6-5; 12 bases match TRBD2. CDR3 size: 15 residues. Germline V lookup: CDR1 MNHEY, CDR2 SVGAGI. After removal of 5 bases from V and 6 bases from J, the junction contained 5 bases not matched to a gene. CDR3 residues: CASSRLAGEANEQFF. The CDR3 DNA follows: TGTGCCAGCAGTCGACTAGCGGGAGAAGCCAATGAGCAGTTCTTC.

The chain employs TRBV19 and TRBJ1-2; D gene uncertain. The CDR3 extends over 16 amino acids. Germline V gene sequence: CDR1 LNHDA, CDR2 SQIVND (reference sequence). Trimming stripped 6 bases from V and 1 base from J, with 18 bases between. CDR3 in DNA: TGTGCCAGTAGCCGAGCCGACACGGGCCGTAACTATGGCTACACCTTC. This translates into CASSRADTGRNYGYTF.

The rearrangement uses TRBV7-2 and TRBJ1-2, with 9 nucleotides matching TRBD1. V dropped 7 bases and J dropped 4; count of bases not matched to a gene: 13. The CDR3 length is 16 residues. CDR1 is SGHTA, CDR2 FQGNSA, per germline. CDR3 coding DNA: TGTGCCAGCAAGTCCCAGACAGGGGGTATAGGCTATGGCTACACCTTC. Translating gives CASKSQTGGIGYGYTF.

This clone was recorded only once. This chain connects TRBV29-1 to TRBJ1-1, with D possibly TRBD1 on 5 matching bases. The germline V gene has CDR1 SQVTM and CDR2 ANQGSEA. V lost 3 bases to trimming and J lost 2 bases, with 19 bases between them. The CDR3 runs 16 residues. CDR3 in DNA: TGCAGCGTTGATGGGCCGGGGTCCCGGACAAACACTGAAGCTTTCTTT. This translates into CSVDGPGSRTNTEAFF.

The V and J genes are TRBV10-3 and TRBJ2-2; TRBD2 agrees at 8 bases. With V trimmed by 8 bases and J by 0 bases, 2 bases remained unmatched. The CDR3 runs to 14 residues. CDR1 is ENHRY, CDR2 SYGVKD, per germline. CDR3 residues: CAIGGLANTGELFF. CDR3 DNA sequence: TGTGCCATCGGGGGACTAGCGAACACCGGGGAGCTGTTTTTT.

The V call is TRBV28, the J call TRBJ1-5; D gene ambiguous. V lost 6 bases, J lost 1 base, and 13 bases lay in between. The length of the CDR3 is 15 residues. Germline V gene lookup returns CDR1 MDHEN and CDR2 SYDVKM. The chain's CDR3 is CASSKGPLSNQPQHF. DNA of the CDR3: TGTGCCAGCAGCAAAGGACCTTTGAGCAATCAGCCCCAGCATTTT.

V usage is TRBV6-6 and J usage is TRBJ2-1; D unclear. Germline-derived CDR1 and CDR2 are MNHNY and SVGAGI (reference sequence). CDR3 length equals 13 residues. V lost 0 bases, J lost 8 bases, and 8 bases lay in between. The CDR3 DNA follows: TGTGCCAGCAGTTACTCGACGGGCCATGAGCAGTTCTTC. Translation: CASSYSTGHEQFF.

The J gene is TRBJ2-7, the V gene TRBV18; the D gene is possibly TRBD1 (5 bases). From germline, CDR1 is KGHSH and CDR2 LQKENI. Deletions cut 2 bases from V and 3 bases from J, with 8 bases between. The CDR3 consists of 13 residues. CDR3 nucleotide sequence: TGTGCCAGCTCACCAGGGGCCGGCTACGAGCAGTACTTC. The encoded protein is CASSPGAGYEQYF.